This T cell receptor beta chain was sequenced for a study of blood T cell repertoires in COVID-19 (dated by TCRdb to about 2020). Concerning the study at large: The collaborator samples originated in the United States, Italy and Spain and spanned the acute and convalescent phases of COVID-19. Sample metadata almost always included a de-identified subject ID, COVID-19 status, age in years and sex. The repertoires were released in a freely available public database intended as a resource for research on the immune response to SARS-CoV-2. Samples were obtained from the ongoing ImmuneRACE study (first 160 participants) and from over 1,000 subjects provided by 6 global collaborators. The prospective study material was composed of cDNA or gDNA derived from T cells, B-cell-depleted T cells, or PBMCs. Subjects who had been exposed to COVID-19, were actively infected with it, or had recovered from it provided the deeply sampled blood TCRbeta repertoires that made up the dataset. Where available, HLA class I and class II types were taken from metadata supplied by the sample provider and were not determined by assay-based typing.

Germline trimming: 11 bases from V, 2 bases from J; junction bases outside gene matches: 6. The germline V gene yields SNHLY for CDR1 and FYNNEI for CDR2. The CDR3 runs 14 residues from the cysteine to the phenylalanine. The sequence is cut down to CDR3 DNA, 42 bases in frame from base 1. TCRbeta CDR3 regions were amplified from genomic DNA by means of the immunoSEQ Assay, a bias-controlled multiplex PCR. The source study handled its data this way. The number of nucleated cells in each sample was estimated from the amplification of reference gene primers within the assay. To quantify the absolute abundance of each unique TCRbeta CDR3 rearrangement, sequence reads were collapsed and filtered. Productive Simpson clonality was computed per sample as the square root of Simpson's diversity index over productive rearrangements. The table was pulled from immuneACCESS by TCRdb, which kept in-frame rearrangements only. Such tables lose some clones; where checked, under half of the loss comes from unresolved V genes, and the rest has no known cause. V, J and clone size were drawn from that table, and D and trimming were deduced from the DNA. Recorded for this sample are about 40,000 clones; 86% of them occurred a single time. More than 15% of the sample is in the top ten clones.

Concerning this clone itself: What antigen it recognizes has not been identified. No much larger clone is present one base from it, and per-base qualities are unavailable.

Whole blood was collected in K2EDTA tubes by collaborating institutions according to the institutions' own protocols. For TCRbeta analysis, collaborators shipped samples as frozen whole blood, isolated PBMCs, or DNA extracted from either of those sample types. Overall study results and their limits: Clinical and demographic metadata were provided uncurated, with the amount varying by source and participant.

The source material was peripheral blood. The chain is made from TRBV2 and TRBJ2-2; TRBD2 lines up with 9 middle nucleotides. The TCR was taken from a man aged 45-65 years in a cohort sampled during active COVID-19. The sequenced DNA: TGTGCCTCAATGACTAGCGGTAACACCGGGGAGCTGTTTTTT. Its protein reads: CASMTSGNTGELFF.